A single sample is the source of the 10 T cell receptor beta chains below, sequenced in a study of post-analysis software for immune sequencing data (dated by TCRdb to about 2015). Library creation used PCR. Sequenced on an Illumina HiSeq 2500. To reduce PCR and sequencing biases, unique molecular identifiers were built into the TCR beta cDNA libraries. TCRdb redid the processing of the public reads, applying fastp at Q25 and MiXCR, and retained in-frame beta chains. Each CDR3 protein appears once, grouped with its most common genes and DNA. The sample table contains approximately 460,000 distinct CDR3 sequences; only one count was recorded for 45% of them. The ten largest account for around 10% of the sample. Their antigens remain unidentified. The investigation overall reported the following: Patients showed significantly higher frequencies than controls for several TRBV segments, among them TRBV5-6, TRBV5-1 and TRBV20-1.

Sequences were obtained from blood. The receptors here all came from a girl between 10 and 17 years old with multiple sclerosis.

The chain employs TRBV7-2 and TRBJ1-1; 9 bases align to TRBD1. Germline lookup yields CDR1 SGHTA and CDR2 FQGNSA. CDR3 length: 15 amino acids. J was trimmed by 4 bases and V by 4 bases; bases with no gene match: 7. This chain's CDR3 is CASSWIGQGSTEAFF. CDR3 DNA sequence: TGTGCCAGCAGCTGGATCGGACAGGGGAGCACTGAAGCTTTCTTT.

The gene calls are TRBV4-2 and TRBJ1-6, with D possibly being TRBD1 (5 bases). Germline CDR1 reads LGHNA; CDR2 reads YNFKEQ. CDR3 length: 16 residues. V lost 4 bases to trimming and J lost 6 bases, with 16 bases between them. CDR3 residues: CASSPTLGTVNSPLHF. The CDR3 DNA is TGTGCCAGCAGCCCCACCCTGGGGACTGTTAATTCACCCCTCCACTTT.

This chain uses TRBV5-1 with TRBJ2-3; D gene unclear. CDR1 and CDR2 (germline): SGHRS, YFSETQ. The CDR3 consists of 14 residues. Trimming pared 4 bases from V and 4 bases from J, leaving 13 bases between. The CDR3 sequence: CASSVDNDPDTQYF. Here the CDR3 DNA reads TGCGCCAGCAGCGTCGACAATGACCCAGATACGCAGTATTTT.

The chain recombines TRBV6-2 or TRBV6-3 with TRBJ2-4; 7 bases are a match to TRBD2. TRBJ2-7 matches the DNA end more closely, so the J call is doubtful. CDR1 and CDR2 (germline): MNHEY, SVGEGT. This CDR3 has 15 amino acids. CDR3 residues: CASITTAGALYEQYF. The CDR3 coding sequence is TGTGCCAGCATTACAACCGCGGGAGCCCTCTACGAGCAGTACTTC.

This clonotype was observed a few times. The rearrangement joins TRBV12-3 or TRBV12-4 to TRBJ2-7, with D hard to call. This CDR3 comprises 14 residues. The ends were cut back, 1 base at V and 2 bases at J, with 9 bases in the middle. The CDR3 here is CASSLEYSAYEQYF. CDR3 sequence (DNA): TGTGCCAGCAGTTTAGAGTATTCAGCCTACGAGCAGTACTTC.

The J gene is TRBJ2-1, the V gene TRBV20-1; D uncertain. Germline values: CDR1 DFQATT, CDR2 SNEGSKA (reference sequence). Trimming took off 3 bases at V and 0 bases at J, with 9 bases between the two ends. This CDR3 contains 14 residues. The CDR3 loop reads CSARTTSSYNEQFF. The CDR3 DNA is TGCAGTGCTAGGACCACCAGCTCCTACAATGAGCAGTTCTTC.

The rearrangement joins TRBV25-1 to TRBJ2-3; D is unresolved. The V gene's germline CDR1 is MGHDK and CDR2 SYGVNS. The CDR3 contains 12 residues. V lost 4 bases, J lost 7 bases, and 9 bases lay in between. The CDR3 nucleotides read TGTGCCAGCAGTGTGAGACTGAATACGCAGTATTTT. Translated, it gives CASSVRLNTQYF. The whole variable domain, remainder taken from reference TRBV25-1 and TRBJ2-3, is EADIYQTPRYLVIGTGKKITLECSQTMGHDKMYWYQQDPGMELHLIHYSYGVNSTEKGDLSSESTVSRIRTEHFPLTLESARPSHTSQYLCASSVRLNTQYFGPGTRLTVL.

This clonotype was picked up a small number of times. The rearrangement joins TRBV6-4 to TRBJ1-2; 9 bases align to TRBD1. The J segment lost 4 bases and the V segment lost 0 bases, leaving 9 bases of the junction unmatched. The CDR3 spans 17 residues. Per germline, CDR1 MRHNA and CDR2 SNTAGT. CDR3 nucleotides: TGTGCCAGCAGTGACTCCGGGACAGGGACCGGGCTCTATGGCTACACCTTC. This encodes CASSDSGTGTGLYGYTF.

This sequence joins TRBV12-3 or TRBV12-4 and TRBJ2-7; 7 bases match TRBD1. V gave up 4 bases and J gave up 0 bases; unmatched junction bases: 6. This CDR3 is 15 amino acids long. The CDR3 loop is CASSSADRISYEQYF. CDR3 in DNA: TGTGCCAGCAGTTCCGCGGACAGGATCTCCTACGAGCAGTACTTC.

This clonotype has only a few counts. This chain links TRBV25-1 with TRBJ2-1; 7 nucleotides align to TRBD1. This CDR3 contains 16 residues. Germline CDR1 reads MGHDK; CDR2 reads SYGVNS. With 3 bases clipped from V and 8 bases from J, the junction kept 13 bases outside the gene matches. This CDR3 is CASSDLQGQSIDEQFF. As DNA, the CDR3 is TGTGCCAGCAGTGACTTACAGGGGCAGAGTATCGATGAGCAGTTCTTC.